This passage covers 19 T cell receptor beta chains from one sample sequenced in a study of response to subunit inactivated influenza vaccine. TCRdb independently ran MiXCR on the RT-PCR reads; one entry per CDR3 protein. In the table there are 650,000 to 700,000 distinct CDR3 sequences, more than 15% of which are singletons. The specimen was PBMCs from blood, collected about 11 days after vaccination. The receptors derive from a man aged 50 to 59 who received an inactivated influenza vaccine.

Ten or more counts support this clonotype. The chain carries TRBV20-1 and TRBJ1-2; 8 bases line up with TRBD1. Germline V gene lookup returns CDR1 DFQATT and CDR2 SNEGSKA (reference sequence). The CDR3 totals 11 residues. V trimming: 3 bases; J trimming: 7 bases; junction bases outside the gene matches: 1. The CDR3, as DNA: TGCAGTGCTAGCACAGGGGGTGGCTACACCTTC. It yields the protein CSASTGGGYTF.

This rearrangement joins TRBV2 to TRBJ2-7; D gene unclear. Germline CDR1 SNHLY, CDR2 FYNNEI. The CDR3 covers 13 residues. Trimming took off 4 bases at V and 3 bases at J, with 10 bases between the two ends. As DNA, the CDR3 is TGTGCCAGCAGTGGACGGTATGACTACGAGCAGTACTTC. Translating it yields CASSGRYDYEQYF.

This clonotype was picked up a small number of times. The J gene is TRBJ1-1, the V gene TRBV20-1; D gene unclear. Germline-derived CDR1 and CDR2 are DFQATT and SNEGSKA (reference sequence). With 5 bases removed from V and 0 bases from J, the gap between germline ends came to 4 bases. CDR3 length: 11 residues. The CDR3: CSAPMNTEAFF. The CDR3 nucleotides are TGCAGTGCTCCTATGAACACTGAAGCTTTCTTT.

The V and J genes are TRBV4-1 and TRBJ2-5; unclear D gene. This CDR3 spans 14 amino acids. The V gene's germline CDR1 is MGHRA and CDR2 YSYEKL. V was cut by 0 bases and J by 4 bases, with 9 bases left in between. This CDR3 reads CASSQENKRETQYF. CDR3 DNA: TGCGCCAGCAGCCAAGAAAACAAGAGAGAGACCCAGTACTTC.

V gene TRBV6-2 or TRBV6-3 combines with J gene TRBJ1-2; no reliable D call. Germline assignment: CDR1 MNHEY and CDR2 SVGEGT. The CDR3 runs to 13 residues. The V and J ends lost 2 bases and 7 bases respectively, with 11 bases between them. The DNA for the CDR3 is TGTGCCAGCAGTTACAGCGCCGTGGCTGGCTACACCTTC. Its protein is CASSYSAVAGYTF.

V and J are TRBV20-1 and TRBJ2-7; D is unresolved. Germline assignment: CDR1 DFQATT and CDR2 SNEGSKA (reference sequence). V shed 0 bases and J shed 3 bases, with 12 bases lying between them. This CDR3 contains 14 residues. As DNA, the CDR3 is TGCAGTGCTAGAGACGGCCCGTCCCACTACGAGCAGTACTTC. Protein product: CSARDGPSHYEQYF.

The chain recombines TRBV12-3 or TRBV12-4 with TRBJ2-7, with unresolved D. The V end was cut by 3 bases, the J end by 3 bases, with 21 bases between. The CDR3 has 17 amino acids. The DNA of the CDR3 is TGTGCCAGCAGTTTCCCCCCCGGCGGATCCAAACGCTACGAGCAGTACTTC. Amino acid sequence: CASSFPPGGSKRYEQYF.

A few counts support this clonotype. The chain combines TRBV7-9 with TRBJ2-7; 11 bases align to TRBD1. This CDR3 region has 15 residues. The J segment lost 5 bases and the V segment lost 1 base, leaving 4 bases of the junction unmatched. Per the germline V gene, CDR1 is SEHNR and CDR2 is FQNEAQ (reference sequence). The CDR3 loop reads CASSLGTGGGHEQYF. The CDR3 nucleotides are TGTGCCAGCAGCTTAGGGACAGGGGGCGGCCACGAGCAGTACTTC.

V usage is TRBV20-1 and J usage is TRBJ2-7; 13 bases agree with TRBD2. The V segment lost 5 bases and the J segment 6 bases; nucleotides outside the gene matches: 7. Germline V gene lookup returns CDR1 DFQATT and CDR2 SNEGSKA (reference sequence). This CDR3 spans 14 amino acids. CDR3 loop: CSAPKTSGRSEQYF. In DNA, the CDR3 is TGCAGTGCTCCTAAGACTAGCGGGAGGAGCGAGCAGTACTTC.

The rearrangement links TRBV28 to TRBJ2-3, with D uncertain. CDR1 MDHEN and CDR2 SYDVKM come from the germline V gene. With 4 bases removed from V and 4 bases from J, the gap between germline ends came to 6 bases. There are 12 residues in the CDR3. Here the CDR3 DNA reads TGTGCCAGCAGTTCCATGCCAGATACGCAGTATTTT. Amino acids: CASSSMPDTQYF.

This clonotype turned up a few times. CDR3 in amino acids: CASSTWRTNEKLFF. The CDR3, as DNA: TGTGCCAGCAGTACGTGGAGGACTAATGAAAAACTGTTTTTT. The V call is TRBV12-3 or TRBV12-4, the J call TRBJ1-4; no clear D gene. Between the trimmed V and J ends, which lost 5 bases and 2 bases, there was a span of 9 bases. The CDR3 runs 14 residues.

V usage is TRBV6-2 or TRBV6-3 and J usage is TRBJ2-7; TRBD1 aligns across 7 bases. With 6 bases clipped from V and 2 bases from J, the junction kept 10 bases outside the gene matches. The CDR3 extends over 15 amino acids. CDR1 and CDR2 (germline): MNHEY, SVGEGT. The CDR3 DNA reads as TGTGCCAGCAGAATAGTCGGACAGGCCACCTACGAGCAGTACTTC. Its protein is CASRIVGQATYEQYF.

This chain uses TRBV27 with TRBJ1-2; 10 bases map to TRBD1. V was pared by 5 bases and J by 6 bases, with 9 bases of the junction left unmatched. The CDR3 is made up of 15 amino acids. The germline V gene encodes CDR1 MNHEY and CDR2 SMNVEV (reference sequence). In DNA, the CDR3 is TGTGCCAGCAGTGTACTCGGACAGGGGGAGGATGGCTACACCTTC. It specifies CASSVLGQGEDGYTF.

In this sample, this clonotype turned up many times. This chain connects TRBV7-2 to TRBJ2-1; a weak D match, TRBD1 (6 bases). CDR1 is SGHTA, CDR2 FQGNSA, per germline. The CDR3 runs to 14 residues. V was trimmed by 3 bases and J by 7 bases, leaving 13 bases between them. The CDR3 coding sequence is TGTGCCAGCAGCTTCGCACTGGGGGCGAATGAGCAGTTCTTC. Its protein product is CASSFALGANEQFF.

Only a few counts were recorded for this clonotype. J is TRBJ2-3 and V is TRBV20-1, with TRBD2 identical over 15 bases. The CDR3 extends over 17 amino acids. Trimming cost V 6 bases and J 4 bases; bases outside gene matches: 11. Germline V CDR1 and CDR2: DFQATT, SNEGSKA (reference sequence). The CDR3 region is CSAYLGLAGGLSDTQYF. In DNA form, the CDR3 reads TGCAGTGCCTACCTAGGACTAGCGGGGGGGCTATCAGATACGCAGTATTTT.

This clonotype has a count of ten or more. Here the CDR3 DNA reads TGCAGCGCCGGACAGGGTCTATGGACAGATACGCAGTATTTT. It is translated as CSAGQGLWTDTQYF. The chain joins TRBV29-1 to TRBJ2-3, with 8 bases matching TRBD1. Germline V gene sequence: CDR1 SQVTM, CDR2 ANQGSEA. The CDR3 is 14 residues long. The trim removed 7 bases at V and 3 bases at J, leaving 9 bases unmatched.

This clonotype came up many times. This chain joins TRBV12-3 or TRBV12-4 and TRBJ2-2; 7 nucleotides line up with TRBD1. The CDR3 consists of 14 residues. V dropped 8 bases and J dropped 4; count of bases not matched to a gene: 7. The CDR3 DNA sequence: TGTGCCAGCGGTGTTCCAGGGGGCACCGGGGAGCTGTTTTTT. As protein: CASGVPGGTGELFF.

The genes are TRBV28 and TRBJ2-2, with no clear D. Germline lookup yields CDR1 MDHEN and CDR2 SYDVKM. This CDR3 region has 14 residues. The V end lost 6 bases, the J end lost 3 bases, and 11 bases lay between the germline ends. The CDR3 DNA sequence: TGTGCCAGCAGCAGGAACGGCTACACCGGGGAGCTGTTTTTT. This gives the protein CASSRNGYTGELFF.

This clonotype was observed a handful of times. This sequence joins TRBV28 and TRBJ2-3; TRBD2 aligns across 15 bases. The CDR3 length is 17 residues. Germline CDR1 is MDHEN and CDR2 is SYDVKM. The trim removed 3 bases at V and 8 bases at J, leaving 9 bases unmatched. The CDR3: CASSFPSRTSGRGTQYF. The CDR3 DNA reads as TGTGCCAGCAGTTTCCCCTCGAGGACTAGCGGGAGGGGTACGCAGTATTTT.